The source of this TCR beta chain is a study of CD8+ T cells in alopecia areata. Study results and limitations: Throughout tofacitinib, many expanded lesional clones continued to persist in scalp and blood. With just one nonresponder, it is still uncertain whether baseline CD8+ expansion relates to response.

RNA, once extracted, was reverse transcribed into cDNA for use as the sequencing template. Here immunoSEQ multiplex PCR was the method, and the copy in TCRdb shows in-frame clones only, minus some. The sample shows more than 150,000 clones, 50% to 60% of them seen only once. V lost 1 base and J 1 base, leaving 15 bases between the germline ends. The germline CDR1 and CDR2 sequences are LGHNA and YNFKEQ. This CDR3 spans 17 amino acids. This clone was counted only a few times. Its antigen remains unidentified. Treatment: oral pan-JAK inhibitor, 5-10 mg twice daily. PBMC-derived CD4+ and CD8+ T cells were sorted.

This clonotype was obtained from a human donor with alopecia areata. The material was CD4+ T cells sorted from blood, obtained at week 4, from a patient treated with tofacitinib. The chain has TRBV4-2 and TRBJ2-3; the D gene is possibly TRBD2 (6 bases). In DNA, the CDR3 is TGTGCCAGCAGCCAAGCGGGCGGGCGGGGCGGCACAGATACGCAGTATTTT. It is translated as CASSQAGGRGGTDTQYF.